This T cell receptor beta chain was obtained from a study of T-cell memory formation after mild COVID-19. TCRdb reprocessed the 5' RACE reads with MiXCR, giving one entry per CDR3 protein. The sample comprises 470,000 or so distinct CDR3 sequences, approximately 23% of which are singletons, and about an eighth rests with the top ten. The CDR3 contains 13 residues. Germline V gene sequence: CDR1 LNHDA, CDR2 SQIVND (reference sequence). Regarding this clonotype: A read error may produce the germline difference seen at one junction end.

The sequenced sample was PBMCs or a T cell subset sorted from them (not recorded which). V usage is TRBV19 and J usage is TRBJ2-1; TRBD1 aligns across 8 bases. This TCR was recovered from an adult woman who had mild COVID-19 (a few samples of this study predate the infection). Cell type and time point are not known. CDR3 sequence: CASKAGGYYEQFF. The CDR3 DNA is TGTGCCAGTAAAGCAGGGGGCTACTATGAGCAGTTCTTC.